This TCR beta chain was documented in a study of T cell responses to AZD1222 COVID-19 vaccine. General study findings and limits: Sampling that yielded the repertoires occurred only after the peak T cell response. Clonal diversity may have been underestimated in mostly white British donors. Receipt of two AZD1222 doses was followed by a rise in Spike-specific TCR breadth and depth. A reported finding is that nearly half of spike-specific TCRs target unmutated variant regions.

Libraries were prepared by immunoSEQ multiplex PCR; TCRdb keeps only in-frame clonotypes and omits some of them. Its listing shows under 150,000 clones. Between the trimmed V and J ends, which lost 3 bases and 4 bases, there was a span of 15 bases. CDR3 size: 16 residues. Germline assignment: CDR1 SNHLY and CDR2 FYNNEI. Concerning this clone itself: No antigen is known for it.

The V call is TRBV2, the J call TRBJ2-2, with D possibly called TRBD1 or TRBD2 (5 bases each). The receptor was derived from an adult in good health. Specimen: peripheral blood. CDR3 sequence (DNA): TGTGCCAGCAGTGATGACGGAGGACACTTCACCGGGGAGCTGTTTTTT. This encodes CASSDDGGHFTGELFF.